Listed here is a single T cell receptor (beta chain). The data originate from a study of radiotherapy plus CTLA-4 blockade in lung cancer. Assay: immunoSEQ multiplex PCR; the TCRdb copy retains only in-frame clones and omits some. The data show about 38,000 clones, 70% to 75% seen once. Trimming left V 0 bases short and J 4 bases short, with 15 bases between. The germline V gene has CDR1 LGHNA and CDR2 YSLEER. This CDR3 has 16 residues. This clonotype was obtained from a human donor with non-small cell lung cancer who had stable disease on radiotherapy plus ipilimumab. The chain uses TRBV4-3 and TRBJ1-1; D might be TRBD1 (5 bases). The specimen was peripheral blood, collected from a patient treated with radiotherapy plus ipilimumab. CDR3 nucleotide sequence: TGCGCCAGCAGCCAAGAGCCGGGGGGGGTGAGCACTGAAGCTTTCTTT. It specifies CASSQEPGGVSTEAFF.